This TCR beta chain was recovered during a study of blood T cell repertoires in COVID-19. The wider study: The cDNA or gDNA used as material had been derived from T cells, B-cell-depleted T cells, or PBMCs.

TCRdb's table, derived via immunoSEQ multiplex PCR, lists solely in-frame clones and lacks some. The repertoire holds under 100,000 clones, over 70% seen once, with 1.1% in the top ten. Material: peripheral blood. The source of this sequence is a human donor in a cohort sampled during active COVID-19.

The CDR3 protein is CASSYIPGGPGDTQYF. CDR3 DNA sequence: TGTGCCAGCAGTTACATCCCGGGAGGTCCCGGGGATACGCAGTATTTT. The chain joins TRBV6-6 to TRBJ2-3; TRBD2 agrees at 7 bases. V was pared by 2 bases and J by 6 bases, with 11 bases of the junction left unmatched. Germline CDR1 MNHNY, CDR2 SVGAGI (reference sequence). This CDR3 has 16 residues.